Shown below are 17 T cell receptor beta chains from a single sample sequenced in a study of blood T cells in healthy people across ages (dated by TCRdb to 2013 to 2016). Libraries were built with 5' RACE. The sequencer listed for this sample is Illumina HiSeq 2500. A second PCR of about 6 to 11 cycles was run with a J-beta primer mix and a sample-barcoded 5' primer. TCRdb trimmed public reads at Q25 via fastp, called clones via MiXCR and kept in-frame beta chains. Merged by CDR3 protein, the rows form single entries marked with the most common genes and DNA. For this sample there are 800,000 or so distinct CDR3 sequences; just under 25% appear just once. The ten top clones hold under 4% of the sample. The same sample was also studied in work on T cells of mothers and their children.

Sequencing was done on a sample of blood. Every receptor here comes from a boy aged 5-17 years in good health.

This clonotype appeared a few times. The chain recombines TRBV25-1 with TRBJ1-5; D gene uncertain. The CDR3 runs to 14 residues. The V and J ends lost 3 bases and 3 bases respectively, with 9 bases between them. Germline V gene lookup returns CDR1 MGHDK and CDR2 SYGVNS. CDR3 sequence (DNA): TGTGCCAGCAGTGACCCCGGCGCCAATCAGCCCCAGCATTTT. This gives the protein CASSDPGANQPQHF. Supplemented by reference TRBV25-1 and TRBJ1-5, the full variable domain reads EADIYQTPRYLVIGTGKKITLECSQTMGHDKMYWYQQDPGMELHLIHYSYGVNSTEKGDLSSESTVSRIRTEHFPLTLESARPSHTSQYLCASSDPGANQPQHFGDGTRLSIL.

J is TRBJ2-7 and V is TRBV20-1; 11 positions agree with TRBD1. The germline V gene has CDR1 DFQATT and CDR2 SNEGSKA (reference sequence). The CDR3 has 14 residues. The V segment lost 4 bases and the J segment 3 bases; nucleotides outside the gene matches: 5. The chain's CDR3 is CSAKTGTGGYEQYF. CDR3 in DNA: TGCAGTGCTAAAACCGGGACAGGGGGCTACGAGCAGTACTTC.

CDR3 sequence (DNA): TGTGCCAGCAGCCGACGGGATCTAGCGGCTACCTACGAGCAGTACTTC. This codes for CASSRRDLAATYEQYF. This sequence joins TRBV3-1 and TRBJ2-1; 7 nucleotides align to TRBD2. Near its end, the DNA agrees better with TRBJ2-7, so the J call may be wrong. The CDR3 is 16 residues long. Germline CDR1 and CDR2: LGHDT and YNNKEL (reference sequence).

This CDR3 reads CASSQGVGEGLYNEQFF. The DNA of the CDR3 is TGCGCCAGCAGCCAAGGGGTGGGGGAGGGCCTTTACAATGAGCAGTTCTTC. The chain employs TRBV4-3 and TRBJ2-1, with TRBD2 matching over 7 bases. Losses at the gene ends were 1 base for V and 4 bases for J; bases not matched to a gene: 10. Germline CDR1 reads LGHNA; CDR2 reads YSLEER. CDR3 length equals 17 residues.

This clonotype was counted a few times. This chain uses TRBV3-1 with TRBJ2-5; D may be TRBD2 (6 bases). The CDR3 has 14 amino acids. The germline V gene has CDR1 LGHDT and CDR2 YNNKEL (reference sequence). Trimming cost V 3 bases and J 5 bases, with 13 bases left between them. Written as DNA, the CDR3 is TGTGCCAGCAGCCACCTCGGGAGTAGCGAGACCCAGTACTTC. Its translation: CASSHLGSSETQYF.

This clonotype was picked up a small number of times. The rearrangement uses TRBV6-6 and TRBJ2-5; tentative D call: TRBD1 (6 bases). The CDR3 totals 16 residues. The germline V and J ends were trimmed by 5 bases and 0 bases, with 16 bases remaining between them. Looked up from germline, CDR1 is MNHNY and CDR2 is SVGAGI (reference sequence). The CDR3 loop is CASSTQRTDYQETQYF. The CDR3 DNA reads TGTGCCAGCAGTACGCAACGGACAGACTACCAAGAGACCCAGTACTTC.

The V and J genes are TRBV9 and TRBJ2-1; D assignment may be TRBD1 or TRBD2 (7 bases each). This CDR3 is 18 amino acids long. Trimming shortened V by 4 bases and J by 9 bases, and 29 bases separated the two germline ends. Germline loops: CDR1 SGDLS, CDR2 YYNGEE. The CDR3 DNA sequence: TGTGCCAGCAGCCCCAGGGTGGCTCGAGCAGGGGGGGACAGTGAGCAGTTCTTC. Translating gives CASSPRVARAGGDSEQFF.

The rearrangement uses TRBV18 and TRBJ1-1; D is uncertain. This CDR3 region has 15 residues. Germline V gene data show CDR1 as KGHSH and CDR2 as LQKENI. Trimming shortened V by 1 base and J by 0 bases, and 9 bases separated the two germline ends. CDR3 region: CASSPLVSMNTEAFF. The CDR3 bases are TGTGCCAGCTCACCACTCGTCAGCATGAACACTGAAGCTTTCTTT.

The V gene is TRBV6-5, the J gene TRBJ2-5; D is perhaps TRBD2 (5 bases). CDR1 is MNHEY and CDR2 is SVGAGI in the germline V gene. The V end lost 4 bases, the J end lost 1 base, and 10 bases lay between the germline ends. This CDR3 has 14 amino acids. CDR3 nucleotides: TGTGCCAGCAGTTCCTTCCGGGGCCAAGAGACCCAGTACTTC. Translation: CASSSFRGQETQYF.

This clonotype was found a few times. V usage is TRBV7-9 and J usage is TRBJ1-1; D call uncertain. CDR3 length: 14 residues. Germline V gene sequence: CDR1 SEHNR, CDR2 FQNEAQ (reference sequence). Trimming took 3 bases from V and 0 from J, leaving 8 bases between them. The CDR3 loop reads CASSLPIMNTEAFF. As DNA, the CDR3 is TGTGCCAGCAGCTTGCCCATCATGAACACTGAAGCTTTCTTT.

This clonotype was seen a few times. V usage is TRBV28 and J usage is TRBJ2-6, with D tentatively TRBD2 (5 bases). The CDR3 sequence is 15 residues long. V lost 6 bases to trimming and J lost 4 bases, with 13 bases between them. The germline gives CDR1 MDHEN, CDR2 SYDVKM. CDR3 nucleotides: TGTGCCAGCAGCTTTCGGGGTCTGGGGGCCAACGTCCTGACTTTC. It codes for CASSFRGLGANVLTF.

The table lists this clonotype with a few counts. J is TRBJ2-5 and V is TRBV7-9, with D unclear. Looked up from germline, CDR1 is SEHNR and CDR2 is FQNEAQ (reference sequence). The CDR3 sequence is 12 residues long. Trimming pared 8 bases from V and 4 bases from J, leaving 11 bases between. In DNA form, the CDR3 reads TGTGCCAGCGGCCCGATGGGAGAGACCCAGTACTTC. Translation: CASGPMGETQYF.

This clonotype occurred a few times. This chain connects TRBV28 to TRBJ1-2, with D hard to call. The CDR3 runs to 13 residues. Trimming pared 10 bases from V and 8 bases from J, leaving 20 bases between. The germline gives CDR1 MDHEN, CDR2 SYDVKM. The CDR3 sequence is CATLPRLRSGYTF. Here the CDR3 DNA reads TGTGCCACCTTACCGCGGCTGAGGAGCGGCTACACCTTC.

This clonotype was detected only a few times. This chain links TRBV29-1 with TRBJ2-4; D unclear. This CDR3 region has 14 residues. Germline assignment: CDR1 SQVTM and CDR2 ANQGSEA. Trimming stripped 7 bases from V and 0 bases from J, with 13 bases between. As DNA, the CDR3 is TGCAGCGCCCGGCTGGCCCTAGCCAAAAACATTCAGTACTTC. Translated, it gives CSARLALAKNIQYF.

In this sample, this clonotype turned up a few times. The rearrangement links TRBV11-3 to TRBJ2-7, with TRBD2 as a possible D gene (5 bases). Looked up from germline, CDR1 is SGHNT and CDR2 is YENEEA. Trimming removed 4 bases from V and 5 bases from J, with 12 bases in between. There are 13 residues in the CDR3. CDR3 region: CASSSGLHDEQYF. For the CDR3, the DNA is TGTGCCAGCAGCTCCGGACTCCACGACGAGCAGTACTTC. Using reference TRBV11-3 and TRBJ2-7 for the parts outside the CDR3, the full variable domain is EAGVVQSPRYKIIEKKQPVAFWCNPISGHNTLYWYLQNLGQGPELLIRYENEEAVDDSQLPKDRFSAERLKGVDSTLKIQPAELGDSAVYLCASSSGLHDEQYFGPGTRLTVT.

This clonotype showed up just a few times. V gene TRBV7-2 combines with J gene TRBJ2-5, with a tentative D call TRBD1 (5 bases). The CDR3 is 14 residues long. Between the trimmed V and J ends, which lost 9 bases and 2 bases, there was a span of 16 bases. CDR1 and CDR2 (germline): SGHTA, FQGNSA. In DNA form, the CDR3 reads TGTGCCAGTAGCCAGGGTTTTAGTCAAGAGACCCAGTACTTC. Amino acid sequence: CASSQGFSQETQYF.

The rearrangement links TRBV7-2 to TRBJ2-6, with TRBD2 as a possible D gene (5 bases). Germline values: CDR1 SGHTA, CDR2 FQGNSA. V lost 1 base to trimming and J lost 3 bases, with 7 bases between them. The CDR3 sequence is 15 residues long. The CDR3 DNA sequence: TGTGCCAGCAGCTTAGGCCGGGGTGGGGCCAACGTCCTGACTTTC. Its protein product is CASSLGRGGANVLTF.